This T cell receptor beta chain is from a study of blood T cell repertoires in COVID-19. Whole-study context: Nucleic acid was either cDNA or gDNA, and it came from T cells, B-cell-depleted T cells, or PBMCs.

Trimming pared 6 bases from V and 0 bases from J, leaving 9 bases between. Germline V lookup: CDR1 SNHLY, CDR2 FYNNEI. The CDR3 has 15 residues. Authors' processing steps: Nucleated cell counts were estimated from reference gene primer amplification. The assay was immunoSEQ multiplex PCR, and TCRdb's table has in-frame clones only and misses some. V and J calls and clone size come straight from that table; D and trimming were deduced from the DNA. The table has about 180,000 clones, roughly nine tenths seen once. This receptor was taken from a woman in her 30s with active or convalescent COVID-19. The sequenced sample consisted of peripheral blood. The chain is built from TRBV2 and TRBJ1-6; D uncertain. CDR3 nucleotides: TGTGCCAGCAGGGACTCCCTCTCCTATAATTCACCCCTCCACTTT. It yields the protein CASRDSLSYNSPLHF.